Listed here are 30 T cell receptor beta chains from one sample, sequenced in a study of blood T cell repertoires in COVID-19. Generated by immunoSEQ multiplex PCR, the TCRdb table keeps only in-frame clones and is missing some. The sample contains around 200,000 clones, 70% to 90% of which appear only once. The source material was peripheral blood. These receptors came from a woman older than 75 with acute or convalescent COVID-19.

DNA for the CDR3: TGTGCCAGCAGCCGAGTCGGAGTAACTGGAAACACCATATATTTT. Translated, it gives CASSRVGVTGNTIYF. The V and J genes are TRBV5-5 and TRBJ1-3; unclear D gene. The CDR3 contains 15 residues. CDR1 and CDR2 from the germline V gene are SGHKS and YYEKEE (reference sequence). V lost 4 bases and J lost 2, with 13 bases in between.

The chain employs TRBV5-6 and TRBJ2-3; D call uncertain. Per germline, CDR1 SGHDT and CDR2 YYEEEE. V was trimmed by 1 base and J by 4 bases, leaving 10 bases between them. The CDR3 length is 14 residues. The CDR3 loop reads CASSLLMLADTQYF. CDR3 bases: TGTGCCAGCAGCTTGTTGATGTTAGCAGATACGCAGTATTTT. The entire variable domain, with the rest obtained from reference TRBV5-6 and TRBJ2-3, is as follows: DAGVTQSPTHLIKTRGQQVTLRCSPKSGHDTVSWYQQALGQGPQFIFQYYEEEERQRGNFPDRFSGHQFPNYSSELNVNALLLGDSALYLCASSLLMLADTQYFGPGTRLTVL.

The rearrangement uses TRBV5-6 and TRBJ1-5; 9 nucleotides match TRBD1. The V segment lost 8 bases and the J segment 3 bases; nucleotides outside the gene matches: 9. CDR1 is SGHDT and CDR2 is YYEEEE in the germline V gene. This CDR3 spans 15 amino acids. The CDR3 DNA reads as TGTGCCAGTCGTAACCGGGACAGGGTCAATCAGCCCCAGCATTTT. As protein: CASRNRDRVNQPQHF.

The V and J genes are TRBV5-1 and TRBJ2-4; TRBD2 aligns across 10 bases. This CDR3 comprises 16 residues. Trimming at V came to 0 bases and at J to 7 bases, leaving 7 bases not matched to a gene. CDR1 and CDR2 (germline): SGHRS, YFSETQ. DNA for the CDR3: TGCGCCAGCAGCTTGGAGCCTAGCGGGAGCGTTAACATTCAGTACTTC. Translated: CASSLEPSGSVNIQYF.

The chain joins TRBV7-2 to TRBJ2-5; D gene unclear. Germline assignment: CDR1 SGHTA and CDR2 FQGNSA. CDR3 length equals 14 residues. Between the trimmed V and J ends, which lost 1 base and 6 bases, there was a span of 12 bases. The CDR3 region has the DNA TGTGCCAGCAGCTTAGACAGATCTTGGAAGACCCAGTACTTC. This sequence encodes CASSLDRSWKTQYF.

This chain links TRBV29-1 with TRBJ2-7; no definite D call. The CDR3 totals 13 residues. Per germline, CDR1 SQVTM and CDR2 ANQGSEA. Between the trimmed V and J ends, which lost 5 bases and 3 bases, there was a span of 14 bases. Here the CDR3 DNA reads TGCAGCGTTAAGGCGGCTATCAACTACGAGCAGTACTTC. Residues: CSVKAAINYEQYF.

CDR3 loop: CASSRTVGVGSYNEQFF. The CDR3 coding sequence is TGTGCCAGCAGCCGAACCGTAGGGGTGGGCTCCTACAATGAGCAGTTCTTC. The J gene is TRBJ2-1, the V gene TRBV7-8; D is perhaps TRBD1 (5 bases). Per the germline V gene, CDR1 is SGHVS and CDR2 is FQNEAQ. The CDR3 spans 17 residues. Deletions cut 5 bases from V and 0 bases from J, with 17 bases between.

This chain links TRBV18 with TRBJ2-5; TRBD2 might be the D (5 bases). The CDR3 runs to 13 residues. From germline, CDR1 is KGHSH and CDR2 LQKENI. The germline V and J ends were trimmed by 1 base and 3 bases, with 6 bases remaining between them. DNA of the CDR3: TGTGCCAGCTCACCACGGCGGGAAGAGACCCAGTACTTC. Its translation: CASSPRREETQYF.

The gene calls are TRBV12-3 or TRBV12-4 and TRBJ1-2, with a weak D call TRBD1 (5 bases). The CDR3 sequence is 13 residues long. V lost 3 bases and J 2 bases, leaving 7 bases between the germline ends. The CDR3: CASSFRGNYGYTF. CDR3 nucleotides: TGTGCCAGCAGTTTTCGGGGGAACTATGGCTACACCTTC.

The rearrangement links TRBV18 to TRBJ2-7; 7 nucleotides match TRBD1. CDR3 length: 15 amino acids. Looked up from germline, CDR1 is KGHSH and CDR2 is LQKENI. After removal of 1 base from V and 3 bases from J, the junction contained 6 bases not matched to a gene. CDR3 region: CASSPHPGQFYEQYF. The CDR3 nucleotides are TGTGCCAGCTCACCACACCCGGGACAGTTCTACGAGCAGTACTTC.

This clone was seen a single time. The chain is built from TRBV5-1 and TRBJ1-1; 9 bases align to TRBD1. This CDR3 has 17 residues. Per the germline V gene, CDR1 is SGHRS and CDR2 is YFSETQ. V was pared by 0 bases and J by 0 bases, with 6 bases of the junction left unmatched. The CDR3 here is CASSLGGTGKMNTEAFF. The DNA for the CDR3 is TGCGCCAGCAGCTTGGGAGGGACAGGGAAAATGAACACTGAAGCTTTCTTT.

The chain combines TRBV7-2 with TRBJ2-7; 8 bases agree with TRBD1. The V gene's germline CDR1 is SGHTA and CDR2 FQGNSA. After removal of 2 bases from V and 2 bases from J, the junction contained 2 bases not matched to a gene. The CDR3 runs to 14 residues. The CDR3 reads CASSLMTGAYEQYF. The CDR3 region has the DNA TGTGCCAGCAGCTTAATGACAGGGGCCTACGAGCAGTACTTC.

The rearrangement links TRBV27 to TRBJ2-2; TRBD2 agrees at 12 bases. The CDR3 covers 18 residues. Germline V gene lookup returns CDR1 MNHEY and CDR2 SMNVEV (reference sequence). J gave up 4 bases and V 2 bases, and 8 bases lay outside the gene matches. The CDR3 sequence: CASSLASGRAASTGELFF. CDR3 DNA sequence: TGTGCCAGCAGTTTAGCTAGCGGGAGGGCCGCGTCCACCGGGGAGCTGTTTTTT.

V is TRBV27 and J is TRBJ1-1; D possibly corresponds to TRBD1 (6 bases). V dropped 6 bases and J dropped 0 bases, with 23 bases sitting between them. The CDR3 is 18 residues long. Germline CDR1 reads MNHEY; CDR2 reads SMNVEV (reference sequence). For the CDR3, the DNA is TGTGCCAGCAGCCTTCGCCAAGGGGGAGTGAGGCTGAACACTGAAGCTTTCTTT. Translating gives CASSLRQGGVRLNTEAFF.

The CDR3 is CASSLAGTLNEQFF. CDR3 DNA sequence: TGTGCCAGCAGCCTAGCGGGAACGCTAAATGAGCAGTTCTTC. The chain joins TRBV7-3 to TRBJ2-1, with 9 nucleotides matching TRBD2. Germline CDR1 SGHTA, CDR2 FQGTGA. Trimming cost V 5 bases and J 7 bases; bases outside gene matches: 6. The CDR3 contains 14 residues.

The chain links TRBV6-6 to TRBJ2-1, with TRBD2 matching over 8 bases. There are 12 residues in the CDR3. CDR1 and CDR2 (germline): MNHNY, SVGAGI (reference sequence). Trimming cost V 8 bases and J 7 bases; bases outside gene matches: 4. This chain's CDR3 is CASRGGWNEQFF. CDR3 sequence (DNA): TGTGCCAGCCGGGGGGGGTGGAATGAGCAGTTCTTC.

As DNA, the CDR3 is TGTGCCACCAGTGACCCCAGGGTTAGCTCCTACAATGAGCAGTTCTTC. Translated: CATSDPRVSSYNEQFF. This chain joins TRBV24-1 and TRBJ2-1; the D gene is possibly TRBD1 (5 bases). CDR3 size: 16 residues. The germline gives CDR1 KGHDR, CDR2 SFDVKD. The V end lost 4 bases, the J end lost 0 bases, and 12 bases lay between the germline ends.

The genes are TRBV19 and TRBJ1-3; the D gene is possibly TRBD1 (5 bases). CDR1 and CDR2 (germline): LNHDA, SQIVND (reference sequence). V lost 7 bases and J lost 1, with 14 bases in between. The CDR3 consists of 15 residues. The CDR3 spells CASTRAGGSGNTIYF. Written as DNA, the CDR3 is TGTGCCAGTACCCGAGCGGGGGGGTCTGGAAACACCATATATTTT.

The rearrangement uses TRBV10-3 and TRBJ2-3, with 8 bases matching TRBD1. The ends lost 6 bases at V and 8 bases at J; junction bases unmatched: 1. The CDR3 has 11 amino acids. Germline values: CDR1 ENHRY, CDR2 SYGVKD. The CDR3 DNA reads as TGTGCCATCAGAGGACAGGGTACGCAGTATTTT. It is translated as CAIRGQGTQYF.

Notes on this clone: Other nucleotide sequences from this sample produce the same CDR3. This chain joins TRBV7-2 and TRBJ1-5, with 7 bases fitting TRBD1. The CDR3 extends over 15 amino acids. After removal of 1 base from V and 7 bases from J, the junction contained 7 bases not matched to a gene. Germline-derived CDR1 and CDR2 are SGHTA and FQGNSA. CDR3 sequence (DNA): TGTGCCAGCAGCTTAGGGAGACAGGGATCGCAGCCCCAGCATTTT. It yields the protein CASSLGRQGSQPQHF.

Only a few counts were recorded for this clone. This CDR3 is CAWNGGWPGPYNSPLHF. CDR3 bases: TGTGCCTGGAACGGAGGGTGGCCAGGCCCCTATAATTCACCCCTCCACTTT. V is TRBV30 and J is TRBJ1-6; D remains unclear. This CDR3 spans 17 amino acids. Germline V gene sequence: CDR1 GTSNPN, CDR2 SVGIG (reference sequence). The V end lost 4 bases, the J end lost 2 bases, and 18 bases lay between the germline ends.

This clone has only a few counts. This chain joins TRBV11-2 and TRBJ1-3; D gene ambiguous. CDR1 and CDR2 from the germline V gene are SGHAT and FQNNGV. Trimming pared 1 base from V and 8 bases from J, leaving 6 bases between. This CDR3 contains 12 residues. The CDR3 DNA is TGTGCCAGCAGCTTAGTATTTGACACCATATATTTT. Protein: CASSLVFDTIYF. Using reference TRBV11-2 and TRBJ1-3 for the parts outside the CDR3, the full variable domain is EAGVAQSPRYKIIEKRQSVAFWCNPISGHATLYWYQQILGQGPKLLIQFQNNGVVDDSQLPKDRFSAERLKGVDSTLKIQPAKLEDSAVYLCASSLVFDTIYFGEGSWLTVV.

The V gene is TRBV19, the J gene TRBJ2-1; 9 bases map to TRBD2. The CDR3 consists of 15 residues. The germline V gene encodes CDR1 LNHDA and CDR2 SQIVND (reference sequence). V trimming: 4 bases; J trimming: 8 bases; junction bases outside the gene matches: 9. The CDR3 loop reads CASSKNSGRLDEQFF. DNA for the CDR3: TGTGCCAGTAGTAAAAATAGCGGGAGACTCGATGAGCAGTTCTTC.

V is TRBV6-5 and J is TRBJ1-5; TRBD1 agrees at 7 bases. Germline CDR1 MNHEY, CDR2 SVGAGI. The CDR3 has 15 amino acids. V was pared by 5 bases and J by 3 bases, with 7 bases of the junction left unmatched. CDR3 sequence reads: CASSRRQGPNQPQHF. The CDR3 DNA sequence: TGTGCCAGCAGTCGAAGACAGGGTCCCAATCAGCCCCAGCATTTT.

V and J are TRBV5-1 and TRBJ1-3, with D possibly being TRBD1 (5 bases). CDR1 and CDR2 (germline): SGHRS, YFSETQ. V gave up 3 bases and J gave up 4 bases, with 11 bases separating them. The CDR3 covers 14 residues. The CDR3 DNA reads as TGCGCCAGCAGCTCCCAGGGCCAGGGAAACACCATATATTTT. Amino acids: CASSSQGQGNTIYF.

The chain is built from TRBV9 and TRBJ2-3; D call uncertain. Germline assignment: CDR1 SGDLS and CDR2 YYNGEE. V was pared by 0 bases and J by 2 bases, with 13 bases between. The CDR3 length is 16 residues. The CDR3 spells CASSVGGADVTDTQYF. The CDR3 nucleotides read TGTGCCAGCAGCGTAGGAGGCGCGGATGTCACAGATACGCAGTATTTT.

The CDR3 region has the DNA TGTGCCAGCAGCTTAAATTCCGGGGATACGCAGTATTTT. This translates into CASSLNSGDTQYF. The chain has TRBV7-9 and TRBJ2-3; D remains unclear. CDR1 and CDR2 (germline): SEHNR, FQNEAQ (reference sequence). The CDR3 is 13 residues long. V was cut by 2 bases and J by 6 bases, with 9 bases left in between.

This chain uses TRBV5-1 with TRBJ1-1; 9 nucleotides align to TRBD1. Germline V CDR1 and CDR2: SGHRS, YFSETQ. J lost 5 bases, V lost 9 bases, and 8 bases had no gene match. The CDR3 is 13 amino acids. The CDR3 region is CATAGTGRTEAFF. CDR3 DNA: TGCGCCACCGCCGGGACAGGGAGAACTGAAGCTTTCTTT.

The chain links TRBV7-2 to TRBJ2-3; D may be TRBD2 (5 bases). V was clipped by 5 bases and J by 4 bases, with 13 bases between them. This CDR3 has 14 amino acids. CDR1 is SGHTA, CDR2 FQGNSA, per germline. CDR3 DNA: TGTGCCAGCAGCACGAGGAGGTCCGCAGATACGCAGTATTTT. Translated: CASSTRRSADTQYF.

The J gene is TRBJ1-3, the V gene TRBV18; TRBD1 matches 8 bases. The trim removed 3 bases at V and 2 bases at J, leaving 9 bases unmatched. The CDR3 is 17 amino acids. From germline, CDR1 is KGHSH and CDR2 LQKENI. The CDR3 reads CASSPSIGQGTGNTIYF. The CDR3 DNA follows: TGTGCCAGCTCACCCTCCATCGGACAGGGAACTGGAAACACCATATATTTT.